This T cell receptor beta chain was found in a study of blood T cell repertoires in COVID-19. One Seattle source followed patients from active infection through their disease course. The CDR3 is 13 amino acids. V lost 6 bases, J lost 4 bases, and 12 bases lay in between. Assay used: immunoSEQ multiplex PCR; TCRdb lists only in-frame clones, some missing. The sample lists about 130,000 clones; roughly 89% were seen once. The clonotype originates from a man in his 60s with COVID-19, enrolled during active disease. Sequenced input: peripheral blood. The V and J genes are TRBV12-3 or TRBV12-4 and TRBJ1-1; the D is unclear. The CDR3 region is CASSSGLSTEAFF. The CDR3 DNA follows: TGTGCCAGCAGCTCAGGACTGAGCACTGAAGCTTTCTTT.